This TCR beta chain is from a study of shared clonotypes between healthy human individuals. Study results and limitations: A reduction in generation probabilities was seen for non-shared clonotypes relative to those shared by all four donors. Depth of sequencing was expected to influence donor clonotype sharing.

This CDR3 is 12 amino acids long. Per germline, CDR1 MNHEY and CDR2 SVGAGI. Deletions cut 2 bases from V and 6 bases from J, with 4 bases between. The table came from immunoSEQ multiplex PCR; TCRdb's copy has only in-frame clones and leaves some out. The sample lists approximately 2.4 million clones; nearly 97% were seen once. A note on this clone: Its antigen is not known. The same CDR3 is also encoded by other DNA sequences in this sample.

The J gene is TRBJ2-2, the V gene TRBV6-5, with D unresolved. The source material was naive CD4+ T cells sorted from blood. Specified subset: CD45RA+ positively selected. The TCR originated in a man aged 18 to 29 in good health. DNA of the CDR3: TGTGCCAGCAGTTACCGGCCCGGGGAGCTGTTTTTT. Encoded protein: CASSYRPGELFF.